This T cell receptor beta chain was recovered during a study of cytomegalovirus exposure and HLA in healthy donors. General observations from the study: Evidence from a later analysis indicated that most CMV-associated TCR beta chains looked HLA-restricted.

In the PCR, 60 Vbeta and 13 Jbeta primers were used. Method: immunoSEQ multiplex PCR; TCRdb's copy keeps in-frame clones and lacks some. The data contain 90,000 to 100,000 clones, about two thirds of them singletons. The V and J ends lost 3 bases and 4 bases, in that order; junction bases with no gene match: 8. The CDR3 is 15 residues long. Germline CDR1 reads SGHTA; CDR2 reads FQGNSA. This clone showed up just once. What it recognizes is unknown. This chain connects TRBV7-2 to TRBJ1-1; 7 bases map to TRBD1. This receptor was identified in a man aged 50-60 years in good health and CMV-seronegative. The sequencing input was PBMCs. The CDR3: CASSLRGGAGTEAFF. CDR3 in DNA: TGTGCCAGCAGCTTGAGAGGGGGCGCGGGCACTGAAGCTTTCTTT.